This T cell receptor (beta chain) was captured in a study of blood T cell repertoires in COVID-19. The wider study: Sites across the United States, Italy and Spain contributed samples from acute and convalescent COVID-19. T cells, B-cell-depleted T cells, or PBMCs supplied cDNA or gDNA.

V was trimmed by 5 bases and J by 2 bases, leaving 13 bases between them. Germline CDR1 is MNHEY and CDR2 is SMNVEV (reference sequence). CDR3 length equals 14 residues. Authors' methods: Cell counts per sample came from amplifying reference gene primers. The assay was immunoSEQ multiplex PCR, and TCRdb's table has in-frame clones only and misses some. That table supplies the V and J calls and clone size; D and trimming were determined from the DNA. The top ten hold around 3.8% of the sample, which has 130,000 to 150,000 clones, 80% seen once. The rearrangement joins TRBV27 to TRBJ2-7, with D perhaps matching TRBD1 (6 bases). The TCR comes from a man between 65 and 79 years old who had recovered from COVID-19. What was sequenced was peripheral blood. The CDR3 DNA is TGTGCCAGCAGTCGTACAGGGCTTACCTACGAGCAGTACTTC. This translates into CASSRTGLTYEQYF.